This T cell receptor (beta chain) was captured by sequencing in a study of cytomegalovirus exposure and HLA in healthy donors. The PCR employed 60 Vbeta primers together with 13 Jbeta primers. The protocol was immunoSEQ multiplex PCR, while the TCRdb copy is restricted to in-frame clones and leaves out a portion. The repertoire includes about 120,000 clones, 50% to 75% of them detected once, and about 8% sits in the top ten. This clone came up a few times. What it recognizes is unknown. Study-wide results and limits: Testing in vitro showed three CMV-associated chains specific for CMV antigens. In a later analysis, a missense DCLRE1C variant was linked to TCR beta V- and J-gene trimming. The availability of immune exposure information extended only to CMV serostatus. TCR beta chains associated with HLA were, in a later analysis, more clonally expanded than equally common others.

Unmatched junction bases numbered 1, after V lost 1 base and J lost 1 base. Looked up from germline, CDR1 is LGHNA and CDR2 is YNFKEQ. The CDR3 extends over 14 amino acids. This clonotype originated in a woman aged 40-49 years in good health and CMV-seropositive. The chain employs TRBV4-2 and TRBJ2-7; TRBD2 agrees at 7 bases. Sequenced: PBMCs. CDR3 sequence reads: CASSQGEGSYEQYF. CDR3 nucleotides: TGTGCCAGCAGCCAAGGGGAGGGGTCCTACGAGCAGTACTTC.